Below are 23 T cell receptor beta chains sequenced from a single sample in a study of T cells in Graves' hyperthyroidism and ophthalmopathy. Researchers amplified the TCR beta CDR3 regions from RNA transcripts. HTBI primers were employed in a first-round RT-PCR of the TCR CDR3. TCRdb redid the calling of the multiplex PCR reads with MiXCR, one entry per CDR3 protein. The sample includes about 350,000 distinct CDR3 sequences, about 18% of them seen just once. The sample taken for sequencing was blood. These receptors came from a woman between 18 and 29 years old with Graves' hyperthyroidism.

This rearrangement joins TRBV7-8 to TRBJ2-7; weak D call: TRBD1 (6 bases). The germline gives CDR1 SGHVS, CDR2 FQNEAQ. This CDR3 contains 17 residues. The V and J ends lost 4 bases and 4 bases respectively, with 23 bases between them. CDR3 sequence (DNA): TGTGCCAGCAGCTCCGGTTCAGGGGTCCAGGAAATATACGAGCAGTACTTC. Protein: CASSSGSGVQEIYEQYF.

Many counts were recorded for this clonotype. The rearrangement joins TRBV2 to TRBJ2-7; tentative D call: TRBD1 (6 bases). This CDR3 is built from 11 residues. Trimming pared 4 bases from V and 6 bases from J, leaving 7 bases between. In germline, CDR1 is SNHLY, CDR2 FYNNEI. For the CDR3, the DNA is TGTGCCAGCAGTGGGACAGTCGAGCAGTACTTC. Protein product: CASSGTVEQYF.

The sample holds many counts of this clonotype. CDR3 sequence reads: CASSGGPTNTEAFF. As DNA, the CDR3 is TGTGCCAGTAGTGGCGGGCCGACTAACACTGAAGCTTTCTTT. The genes are TRBV19 and TRBJ1-1; no clear D gene. Trimming pared 5 bases from V and 2 bases from J, leaving 12 bases between. Looked up from germline, CDR1 is LNHDA and CDR2 is SQIVND (reference sequence). The CDR3 is made up of 14 amino acids.

CDR3 nucleotide sequence: TGTGCCAGCAGTTGGGGGACATTTAACACCGGGGAGCTGTTTTTT. Its protein product is CASSWGTFNTGELFF. The rearrangement uses TRBV11-2 and TRBJ2-2; the D gene is possibly TRBD1 (6 bases). V lost 6 bases, J lost 2 bases, and 13 bases lay in between. Germline V gene data show CDR1 as SGHAT and CDR2 as FQNNGV. This CDR3 has 15 amino acids.

Many counts were recorded for this clonotype. This chain joins TRBV24-1 and TRBJ2-5; D gene uncertain. The CDR3 sequence is 13 residues long. V lost 4 bases and J lost 7, with 12 bases in between. Germline lookup yields CDR1 KGHDR and CDR2 SFDVKD. The DNA for the CDR3 is TGTGCCACCAGTGACTACCCCAAGGGGACCCAGTACTTC. The encoded protein is CATSDYPKGTQYF.

This clonotype came up many times. The J gene is TRBJ1-1, the V gene TRBV11-1; no firm D call. This CDR3 is built from 16 residues. Trimming removed 5 bases from V and 1 base from J, with 17 bases in between. Germline V gene lookup returns CDR1 SGHAT and CDR2 FQDESV (reference sequence). The DNA of the CDR3 is TGTGCCAGCAGCCCCCCCATGGCGGGCTCGAACACTGAAGCTTTCTTT. Its translation: CASSPPMAGSNTEAFF.

Remarks on this clonotype: Just one base apart from a much larger clone, this may be a read error. The chain uses TRBV11-2 and TRBJ1-2; a weak D match, TRBD1 (5 bases). The germline V gene has CDR1 SGHAT and CDR2 FQNNGV. V lost 4 bases and J 2 bases, leaving 17 bases between the germline ends. CDR3 length equals 16 residues. CDR3 DNA sequence: TGTGCCAGCAGCTCGGACATCTTCGGGGGGAACTATGGCTACACCTTC. This codes for CASSSDIFGGNYGYTF.

There are many counts of this clonotype. This chain connects TRBV10-3 to TRBJ1-5; D unresolved. Trimming cost V 4 bases and J 1 base, with 5 bases left between them. The CDR3 totals 13 residues. The V gene's germline CDR1 is ENHRY and CDR2 SYGVKD. The CDR3 is CAISVHSNQPQHF. DNA of the CDR3: TGTGCCATCAGTGTTCACAGCAATCAGCCCCAGCATTTT.

Ten or more counts support this clonotype. This chain links TRBV12-3 or TRBV12-4 with TRBJ1-3; no clear D gene. The CDR3 contains 14 residues. Trimming cost V 5 bases and J 2 bases, with 10 bases left between them. CDR3 DNA: TGTGCCAGCAGTCCGGAGGCCGCTGGAAACACCATATATTTT. Amino acid sequence: CASSPEAAGNTIYF.

In the case of this clonotype: One end of the junction fails to match germline, which may point to a read error. Here the CDR3 reads CASSPGPGNTEACF. The DNA of the CDR3 is TGTGCCAGCAGCCCGGGGCCAGGGAACACTGAAGCTTGCTTT. The rearrangement links TRBV6-1 to TRBJ1-1, with TRBD1 as a possible D gene (5 bases). The CDR3 sequence is 14 residues long. In germline, CDR1 is MNHNS, CDR2 SASEGT.

The V and J genes are TRBV12-3 or TRBV12-4 and TRBJ1-1; D is perhaps TRBD1 (5 bases). The germline V and J ends were trimmed by 4 bases and 4 bases, with 10 bases remaining between them. This CDR3 region has 13 residues. The CDR3: CASSWGRTTEAFF. CDR3 nucleotides: TGTGCCAGCAGTTGGGGACGGACCACTGAAGCTTTCTTT.

Ten or more counts support this clonotype. J is TRBJ2-7 and V is TRBV11-2, with D unclear. CDR1 is SGHAT, CDR2 FQNNGV, per germline. Trimming took 3 bases from V and 3 from J, leaving 9 bases between them. The CDR3 sequence is 13 residues long. The CDR3 region is CASSLYQDYEQYF. CDR3 bases: TGTGCCAGCAGCTTGTACCAGGACTACGAGCAGTACTTC. The full variable domain, rest sourced from reference TRBV11-2 and TRBJ2-7, is EAGVAQSPRYKIIEKRQSVAFWCNPISGHATLYWYQQILGQGPKLLIQFQNNGVVDDSQLPKDRFSAERLKGVDSTLKIQPAKLEDSAVYLCASSLYQDYEQYFGPGTRLTVT.

This clonotype showed up many times. The rearrangement uses TRBV4-1 and TRBJ1-2; a possible D gene is TRBD1 (6 bases). CDR1 MGHRA and CDR2 YSYEKL come from the germline V gene. There are 19 residues in the CDR3. Between the trimmed V and J ends, which lost 1 base and 0 bases, there was a span of 21 bases. The CDR3 protein is CASSQGLRRGGQANYGYTF. CDR3 DNA sequence: TGCGCCAGCAGCCAAGGCTTGCGCAGGGGAGGTCAAGCTAACTATGGCTACACCTTC.

This clonotype ranks as medium-sized. The gene calls are TRBV12-3 or TRBV12-4 and TRBJ1-2, with D hard to call. Trimming stripped 6 bases from V and 4 bases from J, with 15 bases between. The CDR3 sequence is 14 residues long. The CDR3 here is CASRAESGRYGYTF. The CDR3 DNA sequence: TGTGCCAGCAGGGCTGAAAGTGGCCGCTATGGCTACACCTTC.

This clonotype occurred many times. This chain links TRBV15 with TRBJ2-7, with TRBD1 matching 12 bases. The junction had 12 bases not matched to a gene; V was cut back by 6 bases and J by 6 bases. Germline CDR1 and CDR2: LNHNV and YYDKDF (reference sequence). This CDR3 region has 16 residues. CDR3 amino acids: CATSISSGTGGIEQYF. Here the CDR3 DNA reads TGTGCCACCAGTATAAGCTCCGGGACAGGGGGCATCGAGCAGTACTTC.

This clonotype was picked up a small number of times. The V and J genes are TRBV29-1 and TRBJ1-2, with D hard to call. Trimming took off 4 bases at V and 6 bases at J, with 9 bases between the two ends. The CDR3 sequence is 11 residues long. CDR1 SQVTM and CDR2 ANQGSEA come from the germline V gene. The CDR3 region is CSVVDGNGYTF. DNA of the CDR3: TGCAGCGTTGTCGATGGAAATGGCTACACCTTC.

This clonotype was found many times. The chain uses TRBV6-5 and TRBJ1-5; D unresolved. Germline-derived CDR1 and CDR2 are MNHEY and SVGAGI. Trimming left V 1 base short and J 4 bases short, with 8 bases between. CDR3 length equals 14 residues. Here the CDR3 reads CASSYWGTNQPQHF. In nucleotides, the CDR3 is TGTGCCAGCAGTTACTGGGGAACTAATCAGCCCCAGCATTTT.

This clonotype was picked up a small number of times. The chain combines TRBV2 with TRBJ2-2, with 7 bases lining up with TRBD2. The CDR3 is 13 amino acids. Germline values: CDR1 SNHLY, CDR2 FYNNEI. V lost 8 bases, J lost 6 bases, and 6 bases stayed unmatched. The CDR3 reads CASGMGGSGELFF. CDR3 bases: TGTGCCAGCGGGATGGGGGGGTCCGGGGAGCTGTTTTTT.

This clonotype appeared many times. The chain recombines TRBV6-5 with TRBJ1-3; D is unclear. The CDR3 is 14 residues long. The germline CDR1 and CDR2 sequences are MNHEY and SVGAGI. Trimming shortened V by 9 bases and J by 2 bases, and 14 bases separated the two germline ends. The CDR3 coding sequence is TGTGCCAGTACAATTACTGGAACTGGAAACACCATATATTTT. Translation: CASTITGTGNTIYF.

This clonotype was recorded at least ten times. In DNA, the CDR3 is TGCGCCAGCAGCCAAACTCAGGGGTCCAGGTCAGGTATCTATGGCTACACCTTC. It encodes CASSQTQGSRSGIYGYTF. The chain couples TRBV4-1 to TRBJ1-2; tentatively, D is TRBD1 (6 bases). Germline assignment: CDR1 MGHRA and CDR2 YSYEKL. The CDR3 sequence is 18 residues long. The germline V and J ends were trimmed by 2 bases and 4 bases, with 23 bases remaining between them.

Points on this clonotype: A read error may explain this, as a much larger clone is one base away. The chain recombines TRBV30 with TRBJ2-5; D is perhaps TRBD1 (6 bases). CDR3 size: 14 residues. Germline V CDR1 and CDR2: GTSNPN, SVGIG (reference sequence). The CDR3 is CAWSPKWGQETKYF. In nucleotides, the CDR3 is TGTGCCTGGAGTCCCAAGTGGGGACAAGAGACCAAGTACTTC.

This clonotype was counted at least ten times. V usage is TRBV2 and J usage is TRBJ2-4; D unclear. The ends were cut back, 6 bases at V and 0 bases at J, with 12 bases in the middle. Germline V CDR1 and CDR2: SNHLY, FYNNEI. This CDR3 has 15 residues. Here the CDR3 DNA reads TGTGCCAGCAGCCTTGAGACTGTAGCCAAAAACATTCAGTACTTC. Translation: CASSLETVAKNIQYF.

Ten or more counts support this clonotype. The chain combines TRBV3-1 with TRBJ2-7; TRBD1 might be the D (5 bases). Trimming removed 8 bases from V and 2 bases from J, with 13 bases in between. The CDR3 sequence is 13 residues long. Germline CDR1 and CDR2: LGHDT and YNNKEL (reference sequence). CDR3 region: CASGAKETYEQYF. As DNA, the CDR3 is TGTGCCAGCGGGGCCAAGGAGACCTACGAGCAGTACTTC.